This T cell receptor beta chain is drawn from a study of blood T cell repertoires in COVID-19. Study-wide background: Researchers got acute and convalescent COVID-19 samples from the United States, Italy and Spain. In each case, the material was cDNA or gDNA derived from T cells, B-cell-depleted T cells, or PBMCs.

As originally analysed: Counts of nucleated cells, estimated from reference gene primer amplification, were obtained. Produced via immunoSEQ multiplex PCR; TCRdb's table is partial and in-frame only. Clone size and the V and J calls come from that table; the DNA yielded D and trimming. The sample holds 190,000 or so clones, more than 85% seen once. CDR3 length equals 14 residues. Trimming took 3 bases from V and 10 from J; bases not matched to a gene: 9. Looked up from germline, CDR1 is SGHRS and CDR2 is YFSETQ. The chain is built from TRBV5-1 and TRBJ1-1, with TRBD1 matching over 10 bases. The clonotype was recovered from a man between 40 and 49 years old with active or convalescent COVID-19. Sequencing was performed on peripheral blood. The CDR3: CASSSGQGLGAAFF. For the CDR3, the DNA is TGCGCCAGCAGCTCGGGACAGGGGTTGGGTGCAGCTTTCTTT. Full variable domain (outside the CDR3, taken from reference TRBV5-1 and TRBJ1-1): KAGVTQTPRYLIKTRGQQVTLSCSPISGHRSVSWYQQTPGQGLQFLFEYFSETQRNKGNFPGRFSGRQFSNSRSEMNVSTLELGDSALYLCASSSGQGLGAAFFGQGTRLTVV.